This T cell receptor beta chain derives from a study of T-cell memory formation after mild COVID-19. A few counts support this clonotype. Germline V gene data show CDR1 as SGHRS and CDR2 as YFSETQ. The CDR3 extends over 12 amino acids. V shed 0 bases and J 10 bases; nucleotides not matched to a gene: 2. Amplification by 5'RACE using constant-segment primers produced TCR alpha and TCR beta cDNA libraries that carried sample barcodes and UMIs. Each CDR3 protein gets one entry after TCRdb re-called the 5' RACE reads with MiXCR. Here the sample spans hundreds of thousands of distinct CDR3 sequences, about 20% being singletons.

The source material was PBMCs or a T cell subset sorted from them (not recorded which). The clonotype comes from an adult woman who had mild COVID-19 (a few samples of this study predate the infection). Cell type and time point are not known. The rearrangement uses TRBV5-1 and TRBJ2-3; TRBD2 agrees at 7 bases. Here the CDR3 reads CASSLGGRAQYF. CDR3 bases: TGCGCCAGCAGCTTGGGTGGGAGGGCGCAGTATTTT. The full variable domain, in which reference TRBV5-1 and TRBJ2-3 provide the parts outside the CDR3, is KAGVTQTPRYLIKTRGQQVTLSCSPISGHRSVSWYQQTPGQGLQFLFEYFSETQRNKGNFPGRFSGRQFSNSRSEMNVSTLELGDSALYLCASSLGGRAQYFGPGTRLTVL.